This entry lists 18 T cell receptor beta chains sequenced from one sample in a study of identical twins listed by TCRdb under 2016. Library method: 5' RACE. For sequencing, an Illumina HiSeq 2000 was employed. TCRdb applied fastp at Q25 and MiXCR to the public reads, then kept only in-frame beta chains. Every distinct CDR3 protein forms one entry, paired with its most common genes and DNA. This sample has a few hundred thousand distinct CDR3 sequences in its table, and 9% to 10% of those were observed once. The top ten clonotypes cover roughly 3% of the sample. The sample also formed part of further work on yellow fever vaccine responses in identical twins.

The sequencing input was PBMCs. Receptor source: a woman under 30 in good health.

This chain uses TRBV5-1 with TRBJ2-5; D is undetermined. The CDR3 is 13 amino acids. Germline V gene data show CDR1 as SGHRS and CDR2 as YFSETQ. Trimming shortened V by 4 bases and J by 3 bases, and 10 bases separated the two germline ends. CDR3 amino acids: CASSPTPKETQYF. CDR3 nucleotide sequence: TGCGCCAGCAGCCCGACACCAAAAGAGACCCAGTACTTC.

In its sample, this clonotype was seen many times. CDR3 bases: TGTGCCAGCAGTTTCACAGGGGATGCTCAGCCCCAGCATTTT. It specifies CASSFTGDAQPQHF. The rearrangement joins TRBV6-2 or TRBV6-3 to TRBJ1-5, with 7 bases identical to TRBD1. Germline V gene lookup returns CDR1 MNHEY and CDR2 SVGEGT. The CDR3 consists of 14 residues. J lost 6 bases, V lost 4 bases, and 6 bases had no gene match.

The gene calls are TRBV20-1 and TRBJ1-5; D is perhaps TRBD1 (5 bases). In germline, CDR1 is DFQATT, CDR2 SNEGSKA (reference sequence). This CDR3 spans 16 amino acids. V lost 2 bases and J lost 2, with 16 bases in between. CDR3 protein: CSARNSGAGGNQPQHF. CDR3 sequence (DNA): TGCAGTGCTAGAAATAGCGGGGCGGGGGGCAATCAGCCCCAGCATTTT.

The genes are TRBV6-1 and TRBJ2-7; D is tentatively TRBD1 or TRBD2 (5 bases each). V lost 1 base, J lost 3 bases, and 13 bases lay in between. The V gene's germline CDR1 is MNHNS and CDR2 SASEGT. This CDR3 is 15 amino acids long. The CDR3, as DNA: TGTGCCAGCAGTGAAGATACGGGGACCGGCTACGAGCAGTACTTC. Its translation: CASSEDTGTGYEQYF.

This clonotype appeared a few times. The J gene is TRBJ1-1, the V gene TRBV29-1; a possible D gene is TRBD1 (6 bases). Germline-derived CDR1 and CDR2 are SQVTM and ANQGSEA. With 6 bases removed from V and 4 bases from J, the gap between germline ends came to 15 bases. The CDR3 extends over 13 amino acids. The CDR3 coding sequence is TGCAGCGTCCGAGGGGGTCAGGTCACTGAAGCTTTCTTT. This gives the protein CSVRGGQVTEAFF.

The J gene is TRBJ2-2, the V gene TRBV10-3; unclear D gene. V lost 8 bases to trimming and J lost 5 bases, with 12 bases between them. Germline-derived CDR1 and CDR2 are ENHRY and SYGVKD. This CDR3 has 13 residues. CDR3 loop: CAIGGESTGELFF. CDR3 DNA: TGTGCCATCGGTGGGGAAAGTACCGGGGAGCTGTTTTTT.

In this sample, this clonotype turned up a few times. The V and J genes are TRBV5-1 and TRBJ2-7; possible D gene TRBD2, 6 bases. Germline V lookup: CDR1 SGHRS, CDR2 YFSETQ. The germline V and J ends were trimmed by 0 bases and 4 bases, with 14 bases remaining between them. This CDR3 has 15 amino acids. In DNA form, the CDR3 reads TGCGCCAGCAGCTTGGTAGGCGGGGATCCTTACGAGCAGTACTTC. Its translation is CASSLVGGDPYEQYF. Complete variable domain (other parts from reference TRBV5-1 and TRBJ2-7): KAGVTQTPRYLIKTRGQQVTLSCSPISGHRSVSWYQQTPGQGLQFLFEYFSETQRNKGNFPGRFSGRQFSNSRSEMNVSTLELGDSALYLCASSLVGGDPYEQYFGPGTRLTVT.

The rearrangement uses TRBV4-1 and TRBJ2-3, with 10 bases aligning to TRBD1. Trimming at V came to 1 base and at J to 1 base, leaving 11 bases not matched to a gene. CDR1 is MGHRA and CDR2 is YSYEKL in the germline V gene. The length of the CDR3 is 19 residues. This CDR3 is CASSQARTGTGVRTDTQYF. DNA of the CDR3: TGCGCCAGCAGCCAAGCCCGAACCGGGACAGGGGTCCGCACAGATACGCAGTATTTT.

J is TRBJ2-2 and V is TRBV7-2; maybe TRBD2 (6 bases). Germline V gene sequence: CDR1 SGHTA, CDR2 FQGNSA. This CDR3 has 14 amino acids. V dropped 2 bases and J dropped 4 bases, with 8 bases sitting between them. The CDR3 DNA follows: TGTGCCAGCAGCTTAATTAGCGGCACCGGGGAGCTGTTTTTT. Translation gives CASSLISGTGELFF.

This clonotype showed up just a few times. The chain employs TRBV4-1 and TRBJ2-1; 13 bases align to TRBD2. The CDR3 is 16 residues long. Trimming took 0 bases from V and 6 from J; bases not matched to a gene: 2. Per the germline V gene, CDR1 is MGHRA and CDR2 is YSYEKL. DNA for the CDR3: TGCGCCAGCAGCCAAGAAGGGACTAGCGGGATCAATGAGCAGTTCTTC. Protein sequence: CASSQEGTSGINEQFF.

The genes are TRBV7-2 and TRBJ2-7, with 11 bases aligning to TRBD1. This CDR3 comprises 15 residues. CDR1 and CDR2 from the germline V gene are SGHTA and FQGNSA. V lost 5 bases to trimming and J lost 3 bases; unmatched junction nucleotides: 6. The CDR3 DNA reads as TGTGCCAGCAGCCTCAGAGGGACAGGGGGCTACGAGCAGTACTTC. This encodes CASSLRGTGGYEQYF.

This clonotype was picked up a small number of times. V gene TRBV7-6 combines with J gene TRBJ2-3; maybe TRBD1 (6 bases). Germline-derived CDR1 and CDR2 are SGHVS and FNYEAQ. V was shortened by 7 bases and J by 7 bases, with 24 bases between the two germline ends. The CDR3 length is 16 residues. The CDR3: CASNPLMQGLGNTQYF. The CDR3 bases are TGTGCCAGCAACCCCCTAATGCAGGGGTTGGGGAATACGCAGTATTTT.

This clonotype was detected a few times. J is TRBJ2-6 and V is TRBV20-1; D is uncertain. The CDR3 runs to 17 residues. Trimming pared 3 bases from V and 0 bases from J, leaving 15 bases between. Germline CDR1 DFQATT, CDR2 SNEGSKA (reference sequence). The CDR3 region has the DNA TGCAGTGCTAGTAAGGACGGGTCGTACTCTGGGGCCAACGTCCTGACTTTC. It yields the protein CSASKDGSYSGANVLTF.

This chain joins TRBV20-1 and TRBJ2-7; 7 bases match TRBD1. CDR1 and CDR2 (germline): DFQATT, SNEGSKA (reference sequence). The CDR3 is 11 amino acids. CDR3 amino acids: CGTGVGAEQYF. In DNA, the CDR3 is TGCGGAACAGGGGTGGGGGCCGAGCAGTACTTC.

V gene TRBV18 combines with J gene TRBJ1-1; D is perhaps TRBD1 (5 bases). Germline values: CDR1 KGHSH, CDR2 LQKENI. CDR3 length equals 14 residues. Trimming took 1 base from V and 3 from J, leaving 9 bases between them. Here the CDR3 DNA reads TGTGCCAGCTCACCACTTGGGGGGGACACTGAAGCTTTCTTT. It specifies CASSPLGGDTEAFF.

V is TRBV4-3 and J is TRBJ2-1; 11 nucleotides align to TRBD2. V lost 4 bases, J lost 0 bases, and 5 bases stayed unmatched. CDR1 is LGHNA and CDR2 is YSLEER in the germline V gene. The CDR3 length is 17 residues. The CDR3 is CASSLGLAGLSYNEQFF. CDR3 in DNA: TGCGCCAGCAGCCTCGGACTAGCGGGTCTCTCCTACAATGAGCAGTTCTTC.

The chain joins TRBV3-1 to TRBJ1-1, with D uncertain. The CDR3 has 16 residues. V dropped 2 bases and J dropped 3 bases, with 16 bases sitting between them. Germline CDR1 reads LGHDT; CDR2 reads YNNKEL (reference sequence). CDR3 DNA: TGTGCCAGCAGCCAATGGTTCCAGACCGTCGACACTGAAGCTTTCTTT. This translates into CASSQWFQTVDTEAFF.

This clonotype has only a few counts. The chain uses TRBV7-2 and TRBJ2-3; D is undetermined. Germline values: CDR1 SGHTA, CDR2 FQGNSA. CDR3 length equals 16 residues. Trimming left V 0 bases short and J 4 bases short, with 14 bases between. The CDR3 region is CASSLAAGLIADTQYF. DNA for the CDR3: TGTGCCAGCAGCTTAGCGGCTGGGCTGATCGCAGATACGCAGTATTTT.